This record concerns one T cell receptor (beta chain) sequence. Its antigen remains unidentified. In germline, CDR1 is MNHEY, CDR2 SVGAGI. The CDR3 length is 15 residues. With 4 bases clipped from V and 1 base from J, the junction kept 6 bases outside the gene matches. These data belong to a study of radiotherapy plus CTLA-4 blockade in lung cancer. For the study at large: An objective response was seen in 15% to 20% of patients, and disease control in around 31%. General study findings and limits: Early clonal dynamics of blood T cells, together with interferon-beta, were reported as the best response predictor.

The table came from immunoSEQ multiplex PCR; TCRdb's copy has only in-frame clones and leaves some out. The sample holds approximately 98,000 clones, roughly four fifths seen once. The source was peripheral blood, collected from a patient treated with radiotherapy plus ipilimumab. The chain employs TRBV6-5 and TRBJ1-1; 7 bases are shared with TRBD1. The receptor was isolated from a human donor with non-small cell lung cancer who had a partial response to radiotherapy plus ipilimumab. The CDR3 protein is CASSSRGTANTEAFF. As DNA, the CDR3 is TGTGCCAGCAGTTCCCGAGGGACAGCGAACACTGAAGCTTTCTTT.